This is a list of T cell receptor beta chains from one sample in a study of blood T cell repertoires in COVID-19. The method was immunoSEQ multiplex PCR; TCRdb's version includes in-frame clones alone and lacks a portion of them. The data hold about 160,000 clones, with roughly four fifths observed a single time. Specimen: peripheral blood. The receptors come from a man between 60 and 70 years old with active or convalescent COVID-19. CDR3s include the opening cysteine and the closing phenylalanine or tryptophan. D genes are given only for firm matches. Some rows mark clone size as missing; the rest say once, few, many or name a class of expanded clone.

d_gene	abundance	v_gene	j_gene	CDR3nt	CDR3aa
.	few	TRBV7-9	TRBJ1-4	TGTGCCAGCAGCCTTGGACAGCAAGACGGTGAAAAACTGTTTTTT	CASSLGQQDGEKLFF
.	once	TRBV6-5	TRBJ1-3	TGTGCCAGCAGTACGGGGGTGGATGGAAACACCATATATTTT	CASSTGVDGNTIYF
TRBD1	.	TRBV5-1	TRBJ1-2	TGCGCCAGCAGCCCCGGGACAGGTTACGATGGCTACACCTTC	CASSPGTGYDGYTF
.	.	TRBV5-1	TRBJ1-1	TGCGCCAGCAGCTTGTCTGGGGGGACCACTGAAGCTTTCTTT	CASSLSGGTTEAFF
TRBD2	.	TRBV28	TRBJ2-1	TGTGCCAGCAGTTTCTCAGCGGGGGGGACCTTCAATGAGCAGTTCTTC	CASSFSAGGTFNEQFF
TRBD1	.	TRBV6-5	TRBJ1-1	TGTGCCAGCAGTTTACAGGGGGCCCTTTTGGGGAAAGCTTTCTTT	CASSLQGALLGKAFF
.	.	TRBV5-5	TRBJ2-7	TGTGCCAGCAGCTCTCTTTCCGGTCGCTCCTACGAGCAGTACTTC	CASSSLSGRSYEQYF
.	.	TRBV9	TRBJ2-2	TGTGCCAGCAGCCAAACCGGGAGTAACACCGGGGAGCTGTTTTTT	CASSQTGSNTGELFF
.	once	TRBV10-1	TRBJ1-2	TGCGCCAGCAGTGAGACGGGGGACTATGGCTACACCTTC	CASSETGDYGYTF
TRBD1	.	TRBV6-5	TRBJ1-1	TGTGCCAGCAGGCGAACAGGGGGGGACACTGAAGCTTTCTTT	CASRRTGGDTEAFF
.	once	TRBV5-1	TRBJ1-1	TGCGCCAGCAGCTTGGACAGCGGACCTGAAGCTTTCTTT	CASSLDSGPEAFF
TRBD1	few	TRBV19	TRBJ2-7	TGTGCCAGTGGAGGGACAGGGGGTCACGAGCAGTACTTC	CASGGTGGHEQYF
.	few	TRBV4-1	TRBJ1-2	TGCGCCAGCAGCCACTCAGAGGGGGTCGATGGCTACACCTTC	CASSHSEGVDGYTF
TRBD1	.	TRBV2	TRBJ1-1	TGTGCCAGCAGTGTCGCAGGGGGCTACACTGAAGCTTTCTTT	CASSVAGGYTEAFF
TRBD1	.	TRBV3-1/TRBV3-2	TRBJ2-1	TGTGCCAGCAGCCACGATGACAGGGCCGAGCAGTTCTTC	CASSHDDRAEQFF
TRBD2	.	TRBV6-2/TRBV6-3	TRBJ2-2	TGTGCCAGCAGTTTCCCCCGGGCTAGCGGGGGGGCCATAACCGGGGAGCTGTTTTTT	CASSFPRASGGAITGELFF
TRBD2	.	TRBV5-1	TRBJ2-1	TGCGCCAGCAGCATTCGGACTAGCGGGCCCGACAATGAGCAGTTCTTC	CASSIRTSGPDNEQFF
TRBD1	.	TRBV14	TRBJ1-3	TGTGCCAGCAGCCAATTACCCCGGGACAGGATTGGAAACACCATATATTTT	CASSQLPRDRIGNTIYF
.	.	TRBV6-5	TRBJ1-3	TGTGCCAGCACCCCGACAGCCTCTGGAAACACCATATATTTT	CASTPTASGNTIYF
.	.	TRBV3-1/TRBV3-2	TRBJ2-1	TGTGCCAGCAGCCAATCTACCTACAATGAGCAGTTCTTC	CASSQSTYNEQFF
.	.	TRBV7-9	TRBJ2-5	TGTGCCAGCAGCGGACGGGACTCTTCCGGCCAAGAGACCCAGTACTTC	CASSGRDSSGQETQYF
TRBD2	.	TRBV10-3	TRBJ2-1	TGTGCCATCAGAGCACCCGGGACTATGGTGTTCTTC	CAIRAPGTMVFF
TRBD1	.	TRBV5-1	TRBJ2-4	TGCGCCAGCAGCTTGGGACAGGGTTCCAAAAACATTCAGTACTTC	CASSLGQGSKNIQYF
.	.	TRBV10-3	TRBJ2-7	TGTGCCATCAGTGAGTCGAGTCCAGGTTACTACGAGCAGTACTTC	CAISESSPGYYEQYF
.	once	TRBV19	TRBJ2-7	TGTGCCAGTAGTATAGGGCAGAGCGACGAGCAGTACTTC	CASSIGQSDEQYF
.	.	TRBV12-3/TRBV12-4	TRBJ1-5	TGTGCCAGCAGTCCCCACGGGAATCAGCCCCAGCATTTT	CASSPHGNQPQHF
.	.	TRBV28	TRBJ2-3	TGTGCCAGCAGTGTCACGGTTACAGATACGCAGTATTTT	CASSVTVTDTQYF
TRBD1	many	TRBV5-6	TRBJ2-1	TGTGCCAGCAGCTCGATACAGGGGGCTAGTTACAATGAGCAGTTCTTC	CASSSIQGASYNEQFF
.	.	TRBV12-3/TRBV12-4	TRBJ1-5	TGTGCCAGTGAGGACAGCTACAATCAGCCCCAGCATTTT	CASEDSYNQPQHF
.	.	TRBV6-5	TRBJ2-7	TGTGCCAGCAGGGCAGGGTTTGACGAGCAGTACTTC	CASRAGFDEQYF
.	once	TRBV7-9	TRBJ1-2	TGTGCCAGCAGCCCAGTAACAGGGAACTATGGCTACACCTTC	CASSPVTGNYGYTF
.	.	TRBV6-5	TRBJ1-6	TGTGCCAGCAGTTTGCGACGGTCGGGGTCACCCCTCCACTTT	CASSLRRSGSPLHF
TRBD2	.	TRBV9	TRBJ2-1	TGTGCCAGCAGCGGGTATCTAGCGGGGTACAATGAGCAGTTCTTC	CASSGYLAGYNEQFF
.	.	TRBV25-1	TRBJ2-5	TGTGCCAGCTCCCTTTACCGGGAGACCCAGTACTTC	CASSLYRETQYF
TRBD1	many	TRBV19	TRBJ1-6	TGTGCCAGTCGGGACAGGGAGAATTCACCCCTCCACTTT	CASRDRENSPLHF
.	few	TRBV2	TRBJ1-2	TGTGCCAGCAGCCAAACAGGGAGCTATGGCTACACCTTC	CASSQTGSYGYTF
TRBD2	.	TRBV19	TRBJ2-3	TGTGCCAGTAGCCTGGGACTAGCGGGATCCACAGATACGCAGTATTTT	CASSLGLAGSTDTQYF
.	.	TRBV18	TRBJ1-4	TGTGCCAGCTCACGGGGACTAAATGAAAAACTGTTTTTT	CASSRGLNEKLFF
.	.	TRBV5-4	TRBJ2-3	TGTGCCAGCAGTTCAAGGGGTAGAAGCCCCACAGATACGCAGTATTTT	CASSSRGRSPTDTQYF
.	.	TRBV7-8	TRBJ1-5	TGTGCCAGCAGCTTATCTCCCCAGAAGCAGCCCCAGCATTTT	CASSLSPQKQPQHF